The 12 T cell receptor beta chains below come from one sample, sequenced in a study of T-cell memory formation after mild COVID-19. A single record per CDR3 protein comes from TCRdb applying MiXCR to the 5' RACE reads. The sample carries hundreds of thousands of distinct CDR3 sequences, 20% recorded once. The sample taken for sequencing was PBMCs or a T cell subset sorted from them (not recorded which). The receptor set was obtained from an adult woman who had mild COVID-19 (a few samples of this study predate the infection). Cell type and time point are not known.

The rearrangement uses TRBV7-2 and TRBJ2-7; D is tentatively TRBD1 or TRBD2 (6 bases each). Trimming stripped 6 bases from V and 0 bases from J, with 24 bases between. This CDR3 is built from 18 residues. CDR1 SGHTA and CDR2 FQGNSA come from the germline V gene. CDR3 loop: CASSVRGIGGLLSYEQYF. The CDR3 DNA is TGTGCCAGCAGTGTGCGGGGAATCGGGGGCCTCCTCTCCTACGAGCAGTACTTC. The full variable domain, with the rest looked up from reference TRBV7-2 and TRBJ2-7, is GAGVSQSPSNKVTEKGKDVELRCDPISGHTALYWYRQSLGQGLEFLIYFQGNSAPDKSGLPSDRFSAERTGGSVSTLTIQRTQQEDSAVYLCASSVRGIGGLLSYEQYFGPGTRLTVT.

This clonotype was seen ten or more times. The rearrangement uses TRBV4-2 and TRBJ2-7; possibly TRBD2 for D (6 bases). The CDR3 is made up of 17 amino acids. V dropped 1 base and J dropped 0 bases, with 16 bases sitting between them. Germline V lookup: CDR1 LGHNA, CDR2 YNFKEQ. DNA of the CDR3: TGTGCCAGCAGCCAAGGCTGGCCCGGGGGAAGCTCCTACGAGCAGTACTTC. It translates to CASSQGWPGGSSYEQYF.

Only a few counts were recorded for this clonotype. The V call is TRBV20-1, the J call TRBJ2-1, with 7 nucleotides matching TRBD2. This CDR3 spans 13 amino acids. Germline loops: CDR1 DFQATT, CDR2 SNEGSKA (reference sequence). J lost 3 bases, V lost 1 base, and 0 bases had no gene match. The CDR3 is CSARAGGYNEQFF. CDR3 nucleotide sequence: TGCAGTGCTAGAGCGGGGGGCTACAATGAGCAGTTCTTC.

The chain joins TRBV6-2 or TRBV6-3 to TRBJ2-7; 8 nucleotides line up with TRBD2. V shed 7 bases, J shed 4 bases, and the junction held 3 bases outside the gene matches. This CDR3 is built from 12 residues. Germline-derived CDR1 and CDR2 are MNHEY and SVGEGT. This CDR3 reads CASTREGYEQYF. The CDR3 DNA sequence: TGTGCCAGCACCCGGGAGGGGTACGAGCAGTACTTC.

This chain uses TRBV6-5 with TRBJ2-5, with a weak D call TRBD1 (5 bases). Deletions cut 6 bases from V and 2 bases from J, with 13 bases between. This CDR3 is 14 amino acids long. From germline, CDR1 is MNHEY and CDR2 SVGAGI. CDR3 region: CASRRTYSQETQYF. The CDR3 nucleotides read TGTGCCAGCAGAAGGACATATTCTCAAGAGACCCAGTACTTC.

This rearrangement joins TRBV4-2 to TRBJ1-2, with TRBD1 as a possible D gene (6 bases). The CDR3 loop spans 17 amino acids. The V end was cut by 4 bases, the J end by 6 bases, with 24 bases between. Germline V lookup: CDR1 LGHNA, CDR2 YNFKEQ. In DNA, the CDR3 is TGTGCCAGCAGCCGACCAGGGGCGTCGCGGGGGGCGCATGGCTACACCTTC. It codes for CASSRPGASRGAHGYTF.

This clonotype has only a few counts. CDR3 DNA sequence: TGTGCCAGCAGCTACACGGGGGACGAGCAGTACTTC. Translation: CASSYTGDEQYF. V gene TRBV12-3 or TRBV12-4 combines with J gene TRBJ2-7, with D maybe TRBD2 (6 bases). Trimming cost V 6 bases and J 5 bases, with 11 bases left between them. The CDR3 has 12 amino acids.

The CDR3, as DNA: TGCGCCAGCTCCGGGGCCAACGTCCTGACTTTC. Residues: CASSGANVLTF. The J gene is TRBJ2-6, the V gene TRBV5-1; D gene ambiguous. From germline, CDR1 is SGHRS and CDR2 YFSETQ. CDR3 length: 11 residues. V dropped 7 bases and J dropped 4 bases, with 3 bases sitting between them.

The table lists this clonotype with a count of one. CDR3 sequence: CASSIGRTADAYEQYF. The CDR3 DNA follows: TGTGCCAGTAGTATCGGCCGGACAGCAGATGCCTACGAGCAGTACTTC. V is TRBV19 and J is TRBJ2-7, with D tentatively TRBD1 (6 bases). Trimming removed 3 bases from V and 2 bases from J, with 17 bases in between. Germline assignment: CDR1 LNHDA and CDR2 SQIVND (reference sequence). The CDR3 sequence is 16 residues long.

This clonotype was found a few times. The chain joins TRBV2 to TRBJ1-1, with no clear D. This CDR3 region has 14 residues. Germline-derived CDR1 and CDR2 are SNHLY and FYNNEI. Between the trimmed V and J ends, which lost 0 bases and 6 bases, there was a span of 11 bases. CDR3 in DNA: TGTGCCAGCAGTGAAGCCAAGGGTTTCTCTGAAGCTTTCTTT. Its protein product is CASSEAKGFSEAFF.

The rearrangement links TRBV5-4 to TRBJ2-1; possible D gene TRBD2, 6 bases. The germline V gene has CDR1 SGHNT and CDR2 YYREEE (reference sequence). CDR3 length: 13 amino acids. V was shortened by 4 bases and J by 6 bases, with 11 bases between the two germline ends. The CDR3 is CASSMTGVNEQFF. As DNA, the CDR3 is TGTGCCAGCAGCATGACGGGGGTCAATGAGCAGTTCTTC.

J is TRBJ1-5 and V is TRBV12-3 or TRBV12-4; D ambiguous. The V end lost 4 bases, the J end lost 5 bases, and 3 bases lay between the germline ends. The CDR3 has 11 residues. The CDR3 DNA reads TGTGCCAGCAGTTCTGATCAGCCCCAGCATTTT. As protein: CASSSDQPQHF.